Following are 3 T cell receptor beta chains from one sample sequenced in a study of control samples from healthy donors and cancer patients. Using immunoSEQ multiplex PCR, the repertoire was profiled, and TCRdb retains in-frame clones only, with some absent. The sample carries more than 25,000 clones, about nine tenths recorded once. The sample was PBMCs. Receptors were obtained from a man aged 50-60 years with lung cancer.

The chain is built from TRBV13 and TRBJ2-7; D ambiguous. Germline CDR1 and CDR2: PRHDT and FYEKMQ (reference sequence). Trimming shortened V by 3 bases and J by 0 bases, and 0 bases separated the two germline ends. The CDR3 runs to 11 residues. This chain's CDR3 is CASSFSYEQYF. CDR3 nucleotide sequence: TGTGCCAGCAGCTTCTCCTACGAGCAGTACTTC.

The CDR3 region is CASSVATGLGSDNEQFF. Here the CDR3 DNA reads TGTGCCAGCAGCGTAGCTACGGGGCTAGGATCCGACAATGAGCAGTTCTTC. The J gene is TRBJ2-1, the V gene TRBV9; D is perhaps TRBD1 or TRBD2 (5 bases each). CDR3 length: 17 amino acids. Per germline, CDR1 SGDLS and CDR2 YYNGEE. V was clipped by 0 bases and J by 5 bases, with 18 bases between them.

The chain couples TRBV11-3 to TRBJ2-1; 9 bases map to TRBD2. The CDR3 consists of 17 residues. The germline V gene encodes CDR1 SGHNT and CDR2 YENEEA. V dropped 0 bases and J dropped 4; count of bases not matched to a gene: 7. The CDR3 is CASSLDFVGLAYNEQFF. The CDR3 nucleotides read TGTGCCAGCAGCTTAGATTTCGTGGGACTAGCTTACAATGAGCAGTTCTTC. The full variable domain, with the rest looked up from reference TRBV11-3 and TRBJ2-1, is EAGVVQSPRYKIIEKKQPVAFWCNPISGHNTLYWYLQNLGQGPELLIRYENEEAVDDSQLPKDRFSAERLKGVDSTLKIQPAELGDSAVYLCASSLDFVGLAYNEQFFGPGTRLTVL.